This T cell receptor (beta chain) was captured in a study of blood T cell repertoires in COVID-19. Study processing details: Reference gene primers were amplified, and this amplification served to estimate nucleated cell counts. TCRdb's copy holds only in-frame clones and misses some; the assay was immunoSEQ multiplex PCR. That table gives V, J and clone size, and the DNA gave D and trimming. The profile covers roughly 330,000 clones, with approximately 87% appearing a single time and 3% to 4% taken by the ten largest. Trimming took 5 bases from V and 4 from J; bases not matched to a gene: 3. The CDR3 totals 13 residues. Germline V gene lookup returns CDR1 SEHNR and CDR2 FQNEAQ (reference sequence).

The rearrangement uses TRBV7-9 and TRBJ1-2; 8 positions agree with TRBD1. Sequenced material: peripheral blood. This clonotype was obtained from a woman aged 50 to 60 with active or convalescent COVID-19. For the CDR3, the DNA is TGTGCCAGCAGCCCGACAGGGGCCTATGGCTACACCTTC. It yields the protein CASSPTGAYGYTF.